Listed below are T cell receptor beta chains from one sample, sequenced in a study of T cells in Graves' hyperthyroidism and ophthalmopathy. TCRdb analysed the multiplex PCR reads with MiXCR anew, one entry per CDR3 protein. The sample records some 500,000 distinct CDR3 sequences, roughly 15% being singletons. The specimen was blood. The receptor source for this set is a woman in her twenties or thirties with Graves' ophthalmopathy. Each CDR3 is given with its conserved first and last residue. Each record gives: D gene, clone size, V gene, J gene, CDR3 DNA, CDR3 protein. D genes are given only for firm matches. Clone size is given for some rows only: seen once, a few or many times, or a class if the clone is expanded.

d_gene: NA; abundance: NA; v_gene: TRBV9; j_gene: TRBJ2-5; CDR3nt: TGTGCCAGCAGCGCTCAGACGGGGGCGGAGACCCAGTGCTTC; CDR3aa: CASSAQTGAETQCF
d_gene: NA; abundance: many; v_gene: TRBV7-6; j_gene: TRBJ2-7; CDR3nt: TGTGCCAGCAGCCGCCACAATGGCTACGAGCAGTACTTC; CDR3aa: CASSRHNGYEQYF
d_gene: NA; abundance: many; v_gene: TRBV20-1; j_gene: TRBJ1-1; CDR3nt: TGCAGTGCTACTGACAGGCGGCAGAACACTGAAGCTTTCTTT; CDR3aa: CSATDRRQNTEAFF
d_gene: TRBD2; abundance: many; v_gene: TRBV27; j_gene: TRBJ2-7; CDR3nt: TGTGCCAGCACATCCGGGGGGTCAAGTACCTACGAGCAGTACTTC; CDR3aa: CASTSGGSSTYEQYF
d_gene: NA; abundance: many; v_gene: TRBV7-3; j_gene: TRBJ2-1; CDR3nt: TGTGCCAGCAGTGACCCGGGGAATGAGCAGTTCTTC; CDR3aa: CASSDPGNEQFF
d_gene: NA; abundance: few; v_gene: TRBV5-1; j_gene: TRBJ1-1; CDR3nt: TGCGCCAGCGCGACGGGGGGGGGCGGCACTGAAGCTTTCTTT; CDR3aa: CASATGGGGTEAFF
d_gene: NA; abundance: few; v_gene: TRBV6-1; j_gene: TRBJ1-1; CDR3nt: TGTACCAGCAGTGAACCGGACACTGAAGCTTTCTTT; CDR3aa: CTSSEPDTEAFF
d_gene: NA; abundance: NA; v_gene: TRBV7-6; j_gene: TRBJ1-3; CDR3nt: TGTGCCAGCAGCTCAGCACAGGGTTCTGGAAACACCATATATTTT; CDR3aa: CASSSAQGSGNTIYF
d_gene: NA; abundance: few; v_gene: TRBV29-1; j_gene: TRBJ2-7; CDR3nt: TGCAGCGTCGCTGCGGCCTACGAGCAGTACTTC; CDR3aa: CSVAAAYEQYF
d_gene: TRBD1; abundance: NA; v_gene: TRBV19; j_gene: TRBJ1-1; CDR3nt: TGTGCCAGCACTCGGGACAGAAGAAATATGAACACTGAAGCTTTCTTT; CDR3aa: CASTRDRRNMNTEAFF
d_gene: NA; abundance: once; v_gene: TRBV6-2/TRBV6-3; j_gene: TRBJ2-1; CDR3nt: TGTGCCAGCAGTTACTTTGGGGCCTACAATGAGCAGTTCTTC; CDR3aa: CASSYFGAYNEQFF
d_gene: TRBD2; abundance: many; v_gene: TRBV2; j_gene: TRBJ2-2; CDR3nt: TGTGCCAGCAGTGATCGTGGCGGGAGGGGGAACACCGGGGAGCTGTTTTTT; CDR3aa: CASSDRGGRGNTGELFF
d_gene: TRBD2; abundance: many; v_gene: TRBV30; j_gene: TRBJ2-7; CDR3nt: TGTGCCTGGAGTCCCAGAGCCCTAGCGGGAGAGGTGCAGTACTTC; CDR3aa: CAWSPRALAGEVQYF
d_gene: NA; abundance: few; v_gene: TRBV24-1; j_gene: TRBJ2-1; CDR3nt: TGTGCCACCAGTGATTCGACTCGATCCTACAATGAGCAGTTCTTC; CDR3aa: CATSDSTRSYNEQFF
d_gene: NA; abundance: NA; v_gene: TRBV4-3; j_gene: TRBJ2-6; CDR3nt: TGCGCCAGCAGCCAGGACTACTCTGGGGCCAACGTCCTGACTTTC; CDR3aa: CASSQDYSGANVLTF
d_gene: NA; abundance: few; v_gene: TRBV20-1; j_gene: TRBJ2-7; CDR3nt: TGCAGTGCTAGACCCTCTCGAGTAGCGGACCTCTACGAGCAGTACTTC; CDR3aa: CSARPSRVADLYEQYF
d_gene: NA; abundance: many; v_gene: TRBV15; j_gene: TRBJ2-5; CDR3nt: TGTGCCACCAGCATTCTCCGCCGAGGAGAGACCCAGTACTTC; CDR3aa: CATSILRRGETQYF